This entry lists 10 T cell receptor beta chains sequenced from one sample in a study of long-term antiretroviral therapy in people with HIV. Survey-level resolution applied to immunoSEQ assay v3.0. Sequencing used immunoSEQ multiplex PCR; TCRdb keeps in-frame clones, though not all of them. The sample holds 25,000 to 35,000 clones, just under 80% seen once. Material: unsorted PBMCs, obtained 3.1 years after starting antiretroviral therapy. All receptors come from a woman in her fifties or sixties with HIV.

V is TRBV6-1 and J is TRBJ2-7; 13 bases match TRBD2. Germline V gives CDR1 MNHNS, CDR2 SASEGT. The CDR3 sequence is 18 residues long. V trimming: 4 bases; J trimming: 1 base; junction bases outside the gene matches: 10. The CDR3 DNA sequence: TGTGCCAGCAGTGTATATGGGACTAGCGGGGCGAAATCCTACGAGCAGTACTTC. It codes for CASSVYGTSGAKSYEQYF.

This chain uses TRBV7-2 with TRBJ1-1; D possibly corresponds to TRBD1 (6 bases). Between the trimmed V and J ends, which lost 2 bases and 10 bases, there was a span of 11 bases. The CDR3 runs 12 residues. Germline lookup yields CDR1 SGHTA and CDR2 FQGNSA. The CDR3 nucleotides read TGTGCCAGCAGCTTATACAGGGCCGGAGCTTTCTTT. Amino acid sequence: CASSLYRAGAFF. Full variable domain (missing parts from reference TRBV7-2 and TRBJ1-1): GAGVSQSPSNKVTEKGKDVELRCDPISGHTALYWYRQSLGQGLEFLIYFQGNSAPDKSGLPSDRFSAERTGGSVSTLTIQRTQQEDSAVYLCASSLYRAGAFFGQGTRLTVV.

This chain links TRBV9 with TRBJ1-2; D uncertain. Trimming took 7 bases from V and 0 from J, leaving 10 bases between them. The CDR3 extends over 13 amino acids. Germline V lookup: CDR1 SGDLS, CDR2 YYNGEE. The chain's CDR3 is CASGSDANYGYTF. The CDR3 coding sequence is TGTGCCAGCGGGTCGGACGCTAACTATGGCTACACCTTC.

The chain employs TRBV6-5 and TRBJ1-1; TRBD1 agrees at 9 bases. CDR1 is MNHEY and CDR2 is SVGAGI in the germline V gene. The CDR3 consists of 15 residues. V gave up 6 bases and J gave up 0 bases; unmatched junction bases: 5. The CDR3 here is CASSPGTGLNTEAFF. CDR3 coding DNA: TGTGCCAGCAGCCCTGGGACAGGGCTGAACACTGAAGCTTTCTTT.

The rearrangement links TRBV7-8 to TRBJ2-3; no reliable D call. CDR1 SGHVS and CDR2 FQNEAQ come from the germline V gene. V lost 5 bases, J lost 4 bases, and 10 bases lay in between. The CDR3 runs to 13 residues. In DNA, the CDR3 is TGTGCCAGCAGCCACCGGACCTCAGATACGCAGTATTTT. Its translation: CASSHRTSDTQYF.

This clone appeared a few times. The chain has TRBV29-1 and TRBJ1-6, with a tentative D call TRBD1 (6 bases). Germline CDR1 reads SQVTM; CDR2 reads ANQGSEA. V was shortened by 5 bases and J by 8 bases, with 13 bases between the two germline ends. The CDR3 length is 13 residues. The CDR3 DNA reads TGCAGCGTTAAAGGACAGTGGGATTCACCCCTCCACTTT. Its protein product is CSVKGQWDSPLHF.

This rearrangement joins TRBV11-2 to TRBJ2-2, with a weak D call TRBD2 (7 bases). With 4 bases removed from V and 6 bases from J, the gap between germline ends came to 24 bases. There are 18 residues in the CDR3. Germline V gives CDR1 SGHAT, CDR2 FQNNGV. The DNA for the CDR3 is TGTGCCAGCAGCTCCTGGGGAGGGGGGTTAACGCACGCCGGGGAGCTGTTTTTT. Residues: CASSSWGGGLTHAGELFF.

The CDR3 nucleotides read TGTGCCAGCAGCCTAGGGACAGGCCGGTACCAGCCCCAGCATTTT. Translating it yields CASSLGTGRYQPQHF. The chain recombines TRBV2 with TRBJ1-5, with TRBD1 identical over 8 bases. Germline assignment: CDR1 SNHLY and CDR2 FYNNEI. Trimming took 6 bases from V and 7 from J; bases not matched to a gene: 11. The CDR3 contains 15 residues.

This chain uses TRBV6-6 with TRBJ1-5; 7 nucleotides agree with TRBD1. The trim removed 0 bases at V and 5 bases at J, leaving 4 bases unmatched. The CDR3 sequence is 15 residues long. CDR1 and CDR2 (germline): MNHNY, SVGAGI (reference sequence). The CDR3 spells CASSYSDRVDQPQHF. The CDR3 DNA reads as TGTGCCAGCAGTTACTCTGACAGGGTGGATCAGCCCCAGCATTTT.

This chain connects TRBV6-1 to TRBJ2-7, with 7 bases fitting TRBD1. The CDR3 is 13 residues long. Per germline, CDR1 MNHNS and CDR2 SASEGT. V gave up 6 bases and J gave up 3 bases; unmatched junction bases: 5. CDR3 in amino acids: CASRETGNYEQYV. The CDR3 bases are TGTGCCAGCAGGGAGACAGGGAACTACGAGCAGTACGTC.